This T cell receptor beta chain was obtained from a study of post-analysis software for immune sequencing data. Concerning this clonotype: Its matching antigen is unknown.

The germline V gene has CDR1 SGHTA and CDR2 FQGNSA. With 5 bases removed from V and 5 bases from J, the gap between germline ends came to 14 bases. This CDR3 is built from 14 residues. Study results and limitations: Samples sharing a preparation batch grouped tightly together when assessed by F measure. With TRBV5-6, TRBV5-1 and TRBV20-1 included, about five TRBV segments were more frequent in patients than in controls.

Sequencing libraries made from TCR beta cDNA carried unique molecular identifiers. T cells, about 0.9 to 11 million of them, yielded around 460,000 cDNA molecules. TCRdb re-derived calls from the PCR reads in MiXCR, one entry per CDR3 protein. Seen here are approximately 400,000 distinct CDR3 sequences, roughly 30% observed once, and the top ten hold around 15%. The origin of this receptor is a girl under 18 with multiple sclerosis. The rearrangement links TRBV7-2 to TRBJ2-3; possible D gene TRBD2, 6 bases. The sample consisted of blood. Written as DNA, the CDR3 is TGTGCCAGCAGCCTGGAGGGCCGGAAAGATACGCAGTATTTT. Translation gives CASSLEGRKDTQYF.